This passage covers 15 T cell receptor beta chains from one sample sequenced in a study of blood T cell repertoires in COVID-19. The table came from immunoSEQ multiplex PCR; TCRdb's copy has only in-frame clones and leaves some out. The table lists 250,000 to 350,000 clones, 84% of them singletons, with 15% to 19% in the top ten. The sample was peripheral blood. All receptors come from a person aged 65 to 85 with COVID-19, enrolled during active disease.

The rearrangement links TRBV15 to TRBJ2-2; D is ambiguous. CDR3 length: 12 residues. Germline values: CDR1 LNHNV, CDR2 YYDKDF (reference sequence). The V and J ends lost 1 base and 7 bases respectively, with 4 bases between them. The CDR3 nucleotides are TGTGCCACCAGCAGAGCCGGCGGGGAGCTGTTTTTT. Translated: CATSRAGGELFF.

The V call is TRBV24-1, the J call TRBJ2-1, with TRBD1 matching over 9 bases. Per the germline V gene, CDR1 is KGHDR and CDR2 is SFDVKD. The CDR3 runs to 13 residues. The J segment lost 7 bases and the V segment lost 9 bases, leaving 6 bases of the junction unmatched. CDR3 nucleotides: TGTGCCACCGAAGGGGACAGGGCGAATGAGCAGTTCTTC. Its protein product is CATEGDRANEQFF.

V gene TRBV2 combines with J gene TRBJ1-3, with TRBD1 as a possible D gene (6 bases). This CDR3 spans 14 amino acids. V lost 9 bases to trimming and J lost 0 bases, with 12 bases between them. CDR1 is SNHLY, CDR2 FYNNEI, per germline. CDR3 protein: CARSAGDSGNTIYF. As DNA, the CDR3 is TGTGCCAGATCGGCAGGGGACTCTGGAAACACCATATATTTT.

The rearrangement links TRBV19 to TRBJ1-1; the match to TRBD1 covers 10 bases. This CDR3 has 13 amino acids. Germline V gene sequence: CDR1 LNHDA, CDR2 SQIVND (reference sequence). J was trimmed by 3 bases and V by 9 bases; bases with no gene match: 4. The CDR3 is CASGQGEYTEAFF. The DNA of the CDR3 is TGTGCCAGCGGACAGGGGGAATACACTGAAGCTTTCTTT.

The CDR3 DNA follows: TGCGCCAGCAGTGAGTCGAAGGGACTAGCGGTCTCCTACGAGCAGTACTTC. The encoded protein is CASSESKGLAVSYEQYF. The rearrangement links TRBV10-1 to TRBJ2-7; 11 bases align to TRBD2. Germline V lookup: CDR1 WNHNN, CDR2 SYGVQD (reference sequence). V gave up 0 bases and J gave up 0 bases; unmatched junction bases: 4. This CDR3 contains 17 residues.

J is TRBJ2-3 and V is TRBV6-2 or TRBV6-3; D is perhaps TRBD2 (7 bases). Germline V gene data show CDR1 as MNHEY and CDR2 as SVGEGT. CDR3 length equals 16 residues. V was cut by 6 bases and J by 4 bases, with 20 bases left in between. The CDR3 DNA sequence: TGTGCCAGCAGCAAAACCCTTCGGGGGGCCGCAGATACGCAGTATTTT. Its translation is CASSKTLRGAADTQYF.

This clone was recorded once. This chain connects TRBV28 to TRBJ2-1, with 13 bases matching TRBD2. The CDR3 has 17 residues. Germline V gives CDR1 MDHEN, CDR2 SYDVKM. V shed 7 bases, J shed 0 bases, and the junction held 6 bases outside the gene matches. CDR3 in amino acids: CASTHRTSGSSYNEQFF. The CDR3 bases are TGTGCCAGCACCCATAGGACTAGCGGGAGCTCCTACAATGAGCAGTTCTTC.

This chain uses TRBV27 with TRBJ2-1, with TRBD2 matching over 12 bases. The CDR3 covers 20 residues. CDR1 is MNHEY, CDR2 SMNVEV, per germline (reference sequence). V shed 5 bases, J shed 5 bases, and the junction held 19 bases outside the gene matches. CDR3 nucleotides: TGTGCCAGCAGTCCAAGACTAGCGGGAGTCTATTTAGGGTCTCACAATGAGCAGTTCTTC. Protein product: CASSPRLAGVYLGSHNEQFF.

V gene TRBV28 combines with J gene TRBJ2-3; unclear D gene. V was shortened by 4 bases and J by 4 bases, with 6 bases between the two germline ends. The CDR3 runs to 12 residues. Germline V gene sequence: CDR1 MDHEN, CDR2 SYDVKM. CDR3 DNA sequence: TGTGCCAGCAGTTCATTTGCAGATACGCAGTATTTT. It specifies CASSSFADTQYF.

The genes are TRBV6-5 and TRBJ1-5, with D maybe TRBD1 (6 bases). Trimming pared 6 bases from V and 6 bases from J, leaving 15 bases between. The CDR3 totals 14 residues. Germline CDR1 reads MNHEY; CDR2 reads SVGAGI. The DNA of the CDR3 is TGTGCCAGCAGGACGTACAGGGACGCTCAGCCCCAGCATTTT. Translation gives CASRTYRDAQPQHF.

This sequence joins TRBV2 and TRBJ2-5; D ambiguous. Germline V gives CDR1 SNHLY, CDR2 FYNNEI. The CDR3 covers 14 residues. Trimming pared 6 bases from V and 5 bases from J, leaving 16 bases between. CDR3 residues: CASSRVSLRETQYF. In DNA, the CDR3 is TGTGCCAGCAGCCGGGTCTCCTTACGGGAGACCCAGTACTTC.

J is TRBJ2-7 and V is TRBV10-3; TRBD2 agrees at 7 bases. V lost 6 bases, J lost 0 bases, and 5 bases stayed unmatched. The CDR3 is made up of 14 amino acids. Germline V lookup: CDR1 ENHRY, CDR2 SYGVKD. The CDR3 sequence: CAISPGGASYEQYF. As DNA, the CDR3 is TGTGCCATCAGCCCGGGGGGAGCCTCCTACGAGCAGTACTTC.

This clone has just one count. The V call is TRBV7-2, the J call TRBJ2-5; D unclear. The V end lost 1 base, the J end lost 3 bases, and 6 bases lay between the germline ends. The germline gives CDR1 SGHTA, CDR2 FQGNSA. This CDR3 has 13 amino acids. CDR3 nucleotides: TGTGCCAGCAGCTTAGTTCCAGAAGAGACCCAGTACTTC. It specifies CASSLVPEETQYF.

This clone came up many times. The rearrangement joins TRBV7-2 to TRBJ2-2; tentative D call: TRBD2 (5 bases). V was cut by 5 bases and J by 3 bases, with 16 bases left in between. The CDR3 is made up of 16 amino acids. From germline, CDR1 is SGHTA and CDR2 FQGNSA. CDR3 in amino acids: CASSPVALAHTGELFF. In DNA form, the CDR3 reads TGTGCCAGCAGCCCAGTGGCCCTAGCCCACACCGGGGAGCTGTTTTTT.

The chain links TRBV27 to TRBJ2-7, with TRBD2 identical over 9 bases. This CDR3 is built from 14 residues. Germline assignment: CDR1 MNHEY and CDR2 SMNVEV (reference sequence). V lost 6 bases to trimming and J lost 4 bases; unmatched junction nucleotides: 7. CDR3 sequence reads: CASRKTSGLYEQYF. The DNA for the CDR3 is TGTGCCAGCAGAAAGACTAGCGGACTATACGAGCAGTACTTC.